Listed below are T cell receptor beta chains from one sample, sequenced in a study of tumor-infiltrating lymphocytes in primary liver carcinoma. TCRdb re-analysed the multiplex PCR reads in MiXCR, keeping a single row per CDR3 protein. Here the sample spans approximately 64,000 distinct CDR3 sequences, 71% being singletons. Input material: liver tumor tissue from sampling region 4. The source of these receptors is a man aged 35 to 55 with primary liver carcinoma and hepatitis B virus infection. Each CDR3 is given with its conserved first and last residue. The D gene is left open where the match is weak. Size tells how often a clone was seen (once, few, many) or the class of an expanded clone, and some rows leave it out.

clone_size: -; v_call: TRBV2; d_call: TRBD1; j_call: TRBJ1-5; cdr3_aa: CASSGDRGLVSNQPQHF; cdr3_nt: TGTGCCAGCAGTGGGGACAGGGGGTTGGTAAGCAATCAGCCCCAGCATTTT
clone_size: -; v_call: TRBV29-1; d_call: -; j_call: TRBJ2-5; cdr3_aa: CSGLTQGMETRYF; cdr3_nt: TGCAGTGGACTCACCCAGGGGATGGAGACCAGGTACTTC
clone_size: -; v_call: TRBV12-3/TRBV12-4; d_call: -; j_call: TRBJ2-1; cdr3_aa: CLSKEMSSYNEQFF; cdr3_nt: TGTCTCAGCAAGGAGATGAGCTCCTACAATGAGCAGTTCTTC
clone_size: once; v_call: TRBV4-2; d_call: TRBD2; j_call: TRBJ2-2; cdr3_aa: CASSQALAGVLANTGELFF; cdr3_nt: TGTGCCAGCAGCCAAGCGCTAGCGGGAGTATTAGCGAACACCGGGGAGCTGTTTTTT
clone_size: -; v_call: TRBV10-3; d_call: TRBD2; j_call: TRBJ2-3; cdr3_aa: CAISAHLRLAGTTDTRYF; cdr3_nt: TGTGCCATCAGTGCACACCTCCGACTAGCGGGAACCACAGATACGCGGTATTTT
clone_size: -; v_call: TRBV6-1; d_call: -; j_call: TRBJ2-2; cdr3_aa: CGSNPRGTIGELFF; cdr3_nt: TGTGGTAGCAACCCCCGAGGGACAATAGGGGAGCTGTTTTTT
clone_size: -; v_call: TRBV11-2; d_call: -; j_call: TRBJ1-1; cdr3_aa: CASSRDRAGFFTEAFF; cdr3_nt: TGTGCCAGTAGCCGAGATAGGGCAGGGTTCTTCACTGAAGCTTTCTTT
clone_size: many; v_call: TRBV5-1; d_call: -; j_call: TRBJ2-7; cdr3_aa: CASSLGGGTGSGEQYF; cdr3_nt: TGCGCCAGCAGCTTGGGGGGGGGGACAGGATCAGGAGAGCAGTACTTC
clone_size: -; v_call: TRBV7-9; d_call: -; j_call: TRBJ2-5; cdr3_aa: CASNFGNLQETQYF; cdr3_nt: TGTGCCAGCAACTTCGGGAACCTCCAAGAGACCCAGTACTTC
clone_size: many; v_call: TRBV14; d_call: -; j_call: TRBJ2-2; cdr3_aa: CASSQTTGLGELFF; cdr3_nt: TGTGCCAGCAGCCAAACAACAGGCCTCGGGGAGCTGTTTTTT
clone_size: -; v_call: TRBV4-1; d_call: TRBD2; j_call: TRBJ2-2; cdr3_aa: CASSPRAGLAITGGLFF; cdr3_nt: TGCGCCAGCAGCCCCCGCGCCGGACTAGCGATCACCGGGGGGCTGTTTTTC
clone_size: -; v_call: TRBV4-2; d_call: -; j_call: TRBJ1-5; cdr3_aa: CASSQEPGISNRSQHF; cdr3_nt: TGTGCCAGCAGCCAAGAGCCCGGGATTAGCAATCGGTCCCAGCATTTT
clone_size: -; v_call: TRBV12-3/TRBV12-4; d_call: -; j_call: TRBJ1-2; cdr3_aa: CASSPVSSLNYGYTF; cdr3_nt: TGTGCCAGTAGTCCGGTCAGCTCCCTAAACTATGGCTACACCTTC
clone_size: -; v_call: TRBV5-1; d_call: TRBD1; j_call: TRBJ1-1; cdr3_aa: CASSLGTGNTEAFF; cdr3_nt: TGCGCCAGCAGCCTCGGGACAGGGAACACTGAAGCTTTCTTT
clone_size: -; v_call: TRBV4-3; d_call: -; j_call: TRBJ2-3; cdr3_aa: CASSQEGSRANMQYF; cdr3_nt: TGCGCCAGCAGCCAAGAAGGTAGCCGAGCAAATATGCAGTATTTT
clone_size: many; v_call: TRBV6-1; d_call: TRBD1; j_call: TRBJ2-1; cdr3_aa: CASSFGQENNEQFF; cdr3_nt: TGTGCCAGCAGTTTCGGACAGGAAAACAATGAGCAGTTCTTC
clone_size: -; v_call: TRBV6-5; d_call: -; j_call: TRBJ1-2; cdr3_aa: CASSYETEARFWDGHTF; cdr3_nt: TGTGCCAGCAGTTACGAGACAGAGGCACGATTTTGGGATGGCCACACCTTC
clone_size: -; v_call: TRBV10-3; d_call: TRBD2; j_call: TRBJ2-7; cdr3_aa: CAFSERLADRRNEQYF; cdr3_nt: TGTGCCTTCAGCGAGAGGCTAGCGGACCGTCGGAACGAGCAGTACTTC
clone_size: -; v_call: TRBV5-1; d_call: TRBD1; j_call: TRBJ1-6; cdr3_aa: CASSDSLTGHNSPLNF; cdr3_nt: TGCGCCAGTAGCGACAGCCTGACAGGGCATAATTCACCCCTCAACTTT
clone_size: once; v_call: TRBV11-1; d_call: TRBD2; j_call: TRBJ2-4; cdr3_aa: CASSFPGTSGTKNTQCF; cdr3_nt: TGTGCCAGCAGCTTTCCCGGGACCAGCGGGACCAAAAACACTCAGTGCTTC
clone_size: many; v_call: TRBV30; d_call: TRBD2; j_call: TRBJ2-1; cdr3_aa: CAWSVDSLAGGRIGINEQFF; cdr3_nt: TGTGCCTGGAGTGTAGATTCCCTTGCGGGAGGGCGGATTGGGATCAATGAGCAGTTCTTC
clone_size: -; v_call: TRBV4-2; d_call: -; j_call: TRBJ1-1; cdr3_aa: CASSIFAQDGDTEAYF; cdr3_nt: TGTGCCAGCAGCATATTTGCCCAAGACGGGGACACTGAAGCTTACTTT
clone_size: -; v_call: TRBV7-9; d_call: -; j_call: TRBJ2-3; cdr3_aa: CAGGLRQRATDTQYF; cdr3_nt: TGTGCCGGCGGCCTAAGGCAGAGGGCCACAGATACGCAGTATTTT
clone_size: once; v_call: TRBV11-2; d_call: -; j_call: TRBJ1-1; cdr3_aa: CASSRGRAGVFIEAIF; cdr3_nt: TGTGCCAGCAGCCGAGGTAGGGCAGGAGTCTTCATTGAAGCTATCTTT
clone_size: few; v_call: TRBV5-1; d_call: TRBD2; j_call: TRBJ2-3; cdr3_aa: CASSLGTMADTQYF; cdr3_nt: TGTGCCAGCAGCTTGGGGACTATGGCAGATACGCAGTATTTT
clone_size: few; v_call: TRBV7-8; d_call: -; j_call: TRBJ2-2; cdr3_aa: CASGLVSRDGELFF; cdr3_nt: TGTGCCAGCGGCTTAGTTTCGCGGGACGGGGAACTGTTTTTT
clone_size: many; v_call: TRBV11-3; d_call: -; j_call: TRBJ2-2; cdr3_aa: CASSLNANTGELFF; cdr3_nt: TGTGCCAGCAGCTTAAACGCGAACACCGGGGAGCTGTTTTTT
clone_size: -; v_call: TRBV12-3/TRBV12-4; d_call: -; j_call: TRBJ2-1; cdr3_aa: CASSLWTAIYEQLF; cdr3_nt: TGTGCCAGCAGTTTGTGGACGGCAATATATGAGCAGCTCTTC
clone_size: few; v_call: TRBV6-1; d_call: TRBD2; j_call: TRBJ2-3; cdr3_aa: CASSELAGGPDTQYF; cdr3_nt: TGTGCCAGCAGTGAACTAGCGGGAGGGCCAGATACGCAGTATTTT
clone_size: -; v_call: TRBV11-2; d_call: -; j_call: TRBJ1-1; cdr3_aa: CAISRGRAGVFTEAFF; cdr3_nt: TGTGCCATCAGTCGAGGTAGGGCAGGGGTCTTCACCGAAGCTTTCTTT
clone_size: -; v_call: TRBV5-4; d_call: -; j_call: TRBJ2-1; cdr3_aa: CASSPGGGGFLNEQFF; cdr3_nt: TGTGCCAGCAGCCCCGGCGGAGGGGGCTTTCTGAATGAGCAGTTCTTC
clone_size: -; v_call: TRBV14; d_call: TRBD1; j_call: TRBJ2-7; cdr3_aa: CASSGTGAGDRYF; cdr3_nt: TGTGCCAGCAGCGGGACAGGGGCTGGCGATCGGTACTTC
clone_size: -; v_call: TRBV29-1; d_call: -; j_call: TRBJ2-7; cdr3_aa: CIARDSHEQYF; cdr3_nt: TGCATCGCTCGAGACAGCCACGAGCAGTACTTT
clone_size: -; v_call: TRBV5-6; d_call: -; j_call: TRBJ2-2; cdr3_aa: CASTSWTGVTGELFF; cdr3_nt: TGTGCCAGCACCTCCTGGACGGGGGTGACCGGGGAGCTGTTTTTT
clone_size: -; v_call: TRBV29-1; d_call: -; j_call: TRBJ1-2; cdr3_aa: CSVEKVMGGAHGCTF; cdr3_nt: TGCAGCGTGGAAAAAGTGATGGGGGGGGCGCATGGCTGCACCTTC
clone_size: few; v_call: TRBV6-5; d_call: -; j_call: TRBJ1-2; cdr3_aa: CVVSGPPNYGYTF; cdr3_nt: TGTGTCGTATCAGGTCCCCCCAACTATGGCTACACCTTC
clone_size: -; v_call: TRBV11-2; d_call: -; j_call: TRBJ2-2; cdr3_aa: CASSLVSGGANTGELFF; cdr3_nt: TGTGCCAGCAGCTTAGTATCAGGGGGGGCGAATACCGGGGAGCTGTTTTTT
clone_size: -; v_call: TRBV11-2; d_call: -; j_call: TRBJ1-2; cdr3_aa: CASRLYRWPDGYTF; cdr3_nt: TGTGCCAGTAGGTTATACCGATGGCCGGACGGCTATACCTTC
clone_size: -; v_call: TRBV10-3; d_call: -; j_call: TRBJ2-4; cdr3_aa: CTISDNWKAKNIQYF; cdr3_nt: TGTACCATCAGTGACAACTGGAAAGCCAAAAACATTCAGTACTTC
clone_size: -; v_call: TRBV6-5; d_call: TRBD1; j_call: TRBJ1-6; cdr3_aa: CTSSYTTGDNSSLHF; cdr3_nt: TGTACCAGCAGTTACACGACAGGGGATAATTCATCCCTCCACTTT
clone_size: once; v_call: TRBV7-8; d_call: -; j_call: TRBJ2-3; cdr3_aa: CASSPGAGPGDTQYF; cdr3_nt: TGTGCCAGCAGCCCGGGTGCGGGACCGGGGGATACGCAGTATTTT
clone_size: -; v_call: TRBV6-1; d_call: -; j_call: TRBJ2-5; cdr3_aa: CASTPSWGSQEAQNF; cdr3_nt: TGTGCCAGCACCCCCTCTTGGGGGAGTCAAGAGGCCCAGAACTTC
clone_size: -; v_call: TRBV6-2/TRBV6-3; d_call: -; j_call: TRBJ2-7; cdr3_aa: CASSTAYGQYF; cdr3_nt: TGTGCCAGCAGTACCGCCTACGGGCAGTACTTC
clone_size: -; v_call: TRBV4-1; d_call: TRBD1; j_call: TRBJ1-4; cdr3_aa: CASSQDRDRGGEKLFF; cdr3_nt: TGCGCCAGCAGCCAAGACCGGGACAGGGGAGGTGAAAAACTGTTTTTT
clone_size: once; v_call: TRBV11-2; d_call: TRBD2; j_call: TRBJ2-3; cdr3_aa: CASSLQAGVSTETQYF; cdr3_nt: TGTGCCAGCAGCTTACAAGCGGGAGTCAGCACAGAAACTCAGTATTTT
clone_size: -; v_call: TRBV5-5; d_call: TRBD1; j_call: TRBJ2-1; cdr3_aa: CASSLGQGSFNVQFF; cdr3_nt: TGTGCCAGCAGCCTTGGACAGGGTTCCTTCAATGTGCAGTTCTTC
clone_size: -; v_call: TRBV4-2; d_call: TRBD2; j_call: TRBJ2-7; cdr3_aa: CACCQAASGVSYEQYF; cdr3_nt: TGCGCCTGCTGCCAAGCGGCTAGCGGGGTTTCCTACGAGCAGTACTTC
clone_size: -; v_call: TRBV11-2; d_call: TRBD2; j_call: TRBJ2-1; cdr3_aa: CASSIELLAGMNEQSF; cdr3_nt: TGTGCCAGCAGCATAGAGCTCTTAGCGGGAATGAATGAGCAGTCCTTC
clone_size: many; v_call: TRBV4-1; d_call: TRBD1; j_call: TRBJ2-7; cdr3_aa: CASSQSRDRAKYF; cdr3_nt: TGCGCCAGCAGCCAGTCCCGGGACAGGGCAAAGTACTTC
clone_size: -; v_call: TRBV14; d_call: -; j_call: TRBJ2-1; cdr3_aa: CASSRDHLAREFF; cdr3_nt: TGTGCCAGCAGCCGTGATCATCTAGCGAGGGAGTTCTTC
clone_size: many; v_call: TRBV7-8; d_call: -; j_call: TRBJ2-1; cdr3_aa: CASSASTGSYNEQFF; cdr3_nt: TGTGCCAGCAGCGCCTCGACAGGCTCCTACAATGAGCAGTTCTTC
clone_size: -; v_call: TRBV29-1; d_call: -; j_call: TRBJ2-1; cdr3_aa: CSVRQLGKEQFF; cdr3_nt: TGCAGCGTCCGACAGTTAGGCAAGGAGCAGTTCTTC
clone_size: -; v_call: TRBV29-1; d_call: TRBD2; j_call: TRBJ2-1; cdr3_aa: CSVRLAGYEQYF; cdr3_nt: TGCAGCGTCCGACTAGCGGGATATGAGCAATACTTT
clone_size: many; v_call: TRBV7-3; d_call: -; j_call: TRBJ2-2; cdr3_aa: CASSPTGTENTGELFF; cdr3_nt: TGTGCCAGCAGCCCTACGGGGACTGAGAACACCGGGGAGCTGTTTTTT
clone_size: once; v_call: TRBV7-9; d_call: TRBD2; j_call: TRBJ2-3; cdr3_aa: CASTIHLAGGTDTQYF; cdr3_nt: TGTGCTAGCACCATCCACTTAGCGGGAGGCACAGATACGCAGTATTTT
clone_size: many; v_call: TRBV28; d_call: -; j_call: TRBJ1-6; cdr3_aa: CASSLFYSPLHF; cdr3_nt: TGTGCCAGCAGTTTATTCTATTCACCCCTCCACTTT
clone_size: many; v_call: TRBV5-1; d_call: -; j_call: TRBJ2-1; cdr3_aa: CASSLRSNNEQFF; cdr3_nt: TGCGCCAGCAGCTTGAGGAGCAACAATGAGCAGTTCTTC
clone_size: -; v_call: TRBV4-3; d_call: -; j_call: TRBJ2-1; cdr3_aa: CASNQVPASTCNEQFF; cdr3_nt: TGCGCCAGCAACCAAGTACCAGCCTCTACCTGCAATGAGCAGTTCTTC
clone_size: many; v_call: TRBV6-2/TRBV6-3; d_call: TRBD1; j_call: TRBJ1-2; cdr3_aa: CASSYRDSYGYTF; cdr3_nt: TGTGCCAGCAGTTACCGGGACAGCTATGGCTACACCTTC
clone_size: -; v_call: TRBV11-2; d_call: -; j_call: TRBJ2-1; cdr3_aa: CTSSLSRSSNEQFF; cdr3_nt: TGTACCAGCAGTTTGAGCCGGAGCTCCAATGAGCAGTTCTTC